This record looks at one TCR beta chain sequence and its context. Its cognate antigen has yet to be identified. Within one base of it there is no much larger clone, and no base qualities were kept. For CDR1 and CDR2, the germline V gene (reference sequence) lists MNHEY and SMNVEV. Trimming at the junction amounts to 6 bases on V and 4 bases on J, and the germline ends lie 12 bases apart. The CDR3 goes from the cysteine to the phenylalanine over 13 residues. The retained sequence is limited to the CDR3, 39 bases, with the frame set at the first base. Library prep was done by 5' RACE. Data came from an Illumina HiSeq 2500. The second PCR ran for about 7 to 11 cycles and used a J-beta primer mix along with a sample-barcoded 5' primer. A template-switch 5' adaptor carrying 12 random nucleotides introduced a unique molecular identifier onto each TCR beta cDNA molecule. At least 3 million CDR3-containing paired-end reads were obtained from each sample. All of the RNA was converted into first-strand cDNA using the Mint cDNA synthesis kit, with a TRBC-specific oligonucleotide serving as the primer. All cDNA was treated with uracil-DNA glycosylase and then went through a first 18-cycle PCR with the universal primers M1SS and BC2_uni_R. From the authors' description of their analysis: For normalization, 1 million high-quality reads were randomly selected from each sample, with every read carrying a distinct molecular identifier. Instead of being binned into consensus sequences, reads with shared molecular identifiers were discarded. MiTCR, set to a Q25 quality threshold and the strictest error-elimination algorithm, was used for CDR3 identification, clonotype clustering and error correction. Lower-bound total TCR beta diversity was estimated with a nonparametric unseen species model using Euler transformation. Using fastp trimming at Q25 and MiXCR clonotype assembly, TCRdb reanalyzed the public sequencing data and kept in-frame beta chains. Rows are combined by CDR3 protein, so each entry shows the most common genes and DNA. These V and J calls rely on TCRdb rather than the paper's analysis. This sample lists around 970,000 distinct CDR3 sequences; roughly 51% were detected once. The ten biggest clones cover about 20% of the sample.

The record originates from a study of blood T cells in healthy people across ages (dated by TCRdb to between 2014 and 2017). As for the study more broadly: In model experiments, roughly one uniquely barcoded TCR beta cDNA molecule per two T cells was captured by template switching. Using deep sequencing normalized with unique cDNA molecular identifiers, the study measured how TCR beta repertoire diversity changes with age. Donors were grouped into four age groups: young (average about 15 years), middle-aged (about 38), aged (62) and long-lived (approximately 81). Donors of different ages were randomly distributed across sequencing lanes to avoid experimental bias. Two additional independent replicas of 1 million unique cDNA reads from the same blood draw were analyzed for two donors (one aged 18 to 30 and one aged 80 or older). The investigation overall reported the following: Donor CMV infection status was unknown, potentially confounding age-related changes in expanded clonotypes. Because profiling used bulk unsorted PBMCs, naive and antigen-experienced compartments could not be compared conclusively. Observed TCR beta diversity correlated strongly with the percentage of naive T cells measured by flow cytometry. Observed TCR beta diversity per million T cells fell roughly linearly with age, and a significant reduction was already apparent by age around 40. Estimates of total diversity based on one million sequenced T cells were considered lower bounds and underestimates. Compared with the aged group, the long-lived group had more naive CD4+ T cells, fewer expanded clones and increased TCR diversity, a pattern suggesting age selection.

The approximately 39 donors, aged about 6 to 95 years, were systemically healthy Caucasian individuals from Russia. Ten milliliters of peripheral blood were drawn from each donor into EDTA-treated Vacutainer tubes. Ficoll-Paque density-gradient centrifugation was used to isolate PBMCs, with at least 6 million obtained per sample. Total RNA was extracted from PBMCs with Trizol reagent, with at least 5.5 micrograms obtained per sample. For every donor, an aliquot of PBMCs went through flow cytometry to measure the percentages of naive CD45RAhigh/CD27high T cells. The rearrangement combines TRBV27 with TRBJ2-5; the D gene lacks a confident call. The sample taken for sequencing was blood. The TCR comes from a woman aged 60-70 years in good health. The CDR3 reads as follows: CASSPLEPETQYF. The DNA sequence is as follows: TGTGCCAGCAGCCCACTGGAGCCAGAGACCCAGTACTTC.